These 12 T cell receptor beta chains came from one sample sequenced in a study of shared clonotypes between healthy human individuals. Libraries were prepared by immunoSEQ multiplex PCR; TCRdb keeps only in-frame clonotypes and omits some of them. This sample has about 2.1 million clones; 85% to 95% occur once, and the top ten carry over 1.5%. Cells designated naive CD8 were CD45RO-negative and were positively selected for CCR7, with terminally differentiated effector memory CD45RA+ cells excluded. The sample was naive CD8+ T cells from PBMCs. Receptors originate from a man between 18 and 35 years old in good health. Some clones in this sample may be carry-over from other donors' samples.

The chain links TRBV7-9 to TRBJ2-7; 14 nucleotides agree with TRBD2. The CDR3 totals 15 residues. The germline CDR1 and CDR2 sequences are SEHNR and FQNEAQ (reference sequence). V shed 1 base, J shed 5 bases, and the junction held 1 base outside the gene matches. CDR3 region: CASSLVGLAGDEQYF. CDR3 sequence (DNA): TGTGCCAGCAGCTTAGTGGGACTAGCGGGAGACGAGCAGTACTTC.

The CDR3 protein is CASSLMGEGDYGYTF. The CDR3 DNA is TGTGCCAGCAGTTTAATGGGGGAGGGTGACTATGGCTACACCTTC. The rearrangement uses TRBV28 and TRBJ1-2, with a weak D call TRBD1 (5 bases). The CDR3 contains 15 residues. Trimming left V 2 bases short and J 3 bases short, with 13 bases between. The germline CDR1 and CDR2 sequences are MDHEN and SYDVKM.

As DNA, the CDR3 is TGTGCCAGCAGCTCGACTAGCGTGAACACAGATACGCAGTATTTT. This gives the protein CASSSTSVNTDTQYF. The chain carries TRBV27 and TRBJ2-3, with 8 nucleotides matching TRBD2. Germline V gene sequence: CDR1 MNHEY, CDR2 SMNVEV (reference sequence). The J segment lost 2 bases and the V segment lost 6 bases, leaving 7 bases of the junction unmatched. The CDR3 length is 15 residues.

The chain uses TRBV7-6 and TRBJ2-3; no clear D. Trimming took 1 base from V and 6 from J, leaving 14 bases between them. This CDR3 has 15 amino acids. The germline gives CDR1 SGHVS, CDR2 FNYEAQ. CDR3 DNA sequence: TGTGCCAGCAGCTTAGTAGCCAGTCCCAGGGATACGCAGTATTTT. Translation gives CASSLVASPRDTQYF.

The V and J genes are TRBV7-9 and TRBJ2-2; D remains unclear. CDR3 length equals 16 residues. The V gene's germline CDR1 is SEHNR and CDR2 FQNEAQ (reference sequence). V lost 0 bases to trimming and J lost 2 bases, with 10 bases between them. The CDR3 nucleotides read TGTGCCAGCAGCTTAGCGCGTTCTCAAAACACCGGGGAGCTGTTTTTT. This translates into CASSLARSQNTGELFF.

This clone was found once. The V call is TRBV4-3, the J call TRBJ1-2; 8 bases map to TRBD1. The CDR3 is made up of 17 amino acids. After removal of 6 bases from V and 0 bases from J, the junction contained 12 bases not matched to a gene. Germline V gene lookup returns CDR1 LGHNA and CDR2 YSLEER. The CDR3 DNA is TGCGCCAGCAGGCACGACAGGGGCCCCCCTTCTAACTATGGCTACACCTTC. This sequence encodes CASRHDRGPPSNYGYTF.

The chain joins TRBV28 to TRBJ2-5; D perhaps matches TRBD1 (5 bases). Trimming took 3 bases from V and 4 from J, leaving 12 bases between them. CDR1 is MDHEN, CDR2 SYDVKM, per germline. The CDR3 has 14 amino acids. As DNA, the CDR3 is TGTGCCAGCAGTTTGCGTTGGCAGGGAGAGACCCAGTACTTC. Protein product: CASSLRWQGETQYF.

This chain links TRBV9 with TRBJ1-5, with D possibly TRBD1 on 5 matching bases. The CDR3 has 15 residues. CDR1 is SGDLS, CDR2 YYNGEE, per germline. Between the trimmed V and J ends, which lost 7 bases and 3 bases, there was a span of 17 bases. The CDR3 sequence is CASAQGPGHNQPQHF. The CDR3 DNA sequence: TGTGCCAGCGCTCAGGGTCCAGGACACAATCAGCCCCAGCATTTT. Full variable domain (outside the CDR3, taken from reference TRBV9 and TRBJ1-5): DSGVTQTPKHLITATGQRVTLRCSPRSGDLSVYWYQQSLDQGLQFLIQYYNGEERAKGNILERFSAQQFPDLHSELNLSSLELGDSALYFCASAQGPGHNQPQHFGDGTRLSIL.

The chain couples TRBV6-5 to TRBJ2-7; 8 bases fit TRBD1. Germline CDR1 and CDR2: MNHEY and SVGAGI. The CDR3 spans 13 residues. V trimming: 6 bases; J trimming: 6 bases; junction bases outside the gene matches: 7. The DNA for the CDR3 is TGTGCCAGCAGCTATAGGACAGGGCGCGAGCAGTACTTC. It encodes CASSYRTGREQYF.

The CDR3 here is CASTLRGLDYGYTF. DNA for the CDR3: TGTGCCAGCACTCTGCGGGGACTGGACTATGGCTACACCTTC. V usage is TRBV13 and J usage is TRBJ1-2; tentative D call: TRBD1 (5 bases). V lost 7 bases and J 3 bases, leaving 15 bases between the germline ends. The CDR3 has 14 residues. The germline gives CDR1 PRHDT, CDR2 FYEKMQ (reference sequence). The entire variable domain, with the rest obtained from reference TRBV13 and TRBJ1-2, is as follows: AAGVIQSPRHLIKEKRETATLKCYPIPRHDTVYWYQQGPGQDPQFLISFYEKMQSDKGSIPDRFSAQQFSDYHSELNMSSLELGDSALYFCASTLRGLDYGYTFGSGTRLTVV.

This clone showed up just once. This chain joins TRBV19 and TRBJ2-7; 9 bases align to TRBD1. J lost 4 bases, V lost 3 bases, and 7 bases had no gene match. CDR3 length: 15 residues. The germline CDR1 and CDR2 sequences are LNHDA and SQIVND (reference sequence). CDR3 DNA: TGTGCCAGTAGTATGGGACAGGGATTGGGGTACGAGCAGTACTTC. Protein sequence: CASSMGQGLGYEQYF.

To note about this clone: The same CDR3 arises from other DNA sequences in this sample as well. V is TRBV9 and J is TRBJ2-1; D ambiguous. This CDR3 has 12 amino acids. Germline loops: CDR1 SGDLS, CDR2 YYNGEE. V was clipped by 0 bases and J by 8 bases, with 6 bases between them. The CDR3 reads CASSVGRDEQFF. CDR3 DNA sequence: TGTGCCAGCAGCGTAGGAAGGGATGAGCAGTTCTTC.